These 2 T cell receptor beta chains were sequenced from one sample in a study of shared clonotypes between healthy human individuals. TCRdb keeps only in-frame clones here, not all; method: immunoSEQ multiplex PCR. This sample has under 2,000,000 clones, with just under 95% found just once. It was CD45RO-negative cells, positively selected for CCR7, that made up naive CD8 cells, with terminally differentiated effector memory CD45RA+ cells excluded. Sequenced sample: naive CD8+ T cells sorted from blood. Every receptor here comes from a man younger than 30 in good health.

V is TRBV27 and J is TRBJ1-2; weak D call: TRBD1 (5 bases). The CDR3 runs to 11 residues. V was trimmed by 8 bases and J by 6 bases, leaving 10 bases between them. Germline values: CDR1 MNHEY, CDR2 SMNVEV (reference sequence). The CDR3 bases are TGTGCCAGCGGCTTAGGGGATGGCTACACCTTC. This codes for CASGLGDGYTF.

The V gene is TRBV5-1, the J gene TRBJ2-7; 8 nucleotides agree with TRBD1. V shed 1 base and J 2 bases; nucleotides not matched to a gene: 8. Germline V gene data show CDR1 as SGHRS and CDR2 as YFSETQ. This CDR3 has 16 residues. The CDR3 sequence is CASSLPPGTGTYEQYF. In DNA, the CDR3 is TGCGCCAGCAGCTTGCCGCCCGGGACAGGCACCTACGAGCAGTACTTC.